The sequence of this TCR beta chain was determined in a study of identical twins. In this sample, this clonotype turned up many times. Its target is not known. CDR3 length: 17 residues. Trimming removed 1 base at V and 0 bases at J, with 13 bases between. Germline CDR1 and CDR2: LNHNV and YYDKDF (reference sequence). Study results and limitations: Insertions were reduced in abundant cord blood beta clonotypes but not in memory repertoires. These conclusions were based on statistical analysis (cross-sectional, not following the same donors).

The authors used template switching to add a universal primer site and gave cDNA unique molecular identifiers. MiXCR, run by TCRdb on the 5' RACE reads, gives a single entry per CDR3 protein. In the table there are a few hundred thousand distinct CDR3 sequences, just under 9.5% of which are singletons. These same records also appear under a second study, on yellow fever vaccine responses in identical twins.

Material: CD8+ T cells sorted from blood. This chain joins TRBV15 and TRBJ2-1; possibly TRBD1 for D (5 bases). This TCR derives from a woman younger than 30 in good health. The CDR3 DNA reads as TGTGCCACCAGCAGAGCAGGAAGGGGCATCTCCTACAATGAGCAGTTCTTC. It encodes CATSRAGRGISYNEQFF.